Listed below are T cell receptor beta chains from one sample, sequenced in a study of cytomegalovirus exposure and HLA in healthy donors. Generated by immunoSEQ multiplex PCR, the TCRdb table keeps only in-frame clones and is missing some. There are 150,000 to 200,000 clones in the sample; approximately 80% occur only once, and 13% to 15% lies in the top ten. The sequenced sample consisted of PBMCs. The receptor set was obtained from a woman aged 40 to 55 in good health and CMV-seronegative. Both conserved end residues are part of each CDR3. A D gene is named only where the DNA matches it firmly. The size of a clone is reported for some rows only, either as once, few or many, or as a class for expanded clones.

TRBJ1-4	.	TRBV15	.	TGTGCCACCAGCAGAGATTGGTCAGGGGATAATGAAAAACTGTTTTTT	CATSRDWSGDNEKLFF
TRBJ2-7	few	TRBV27	TRBD2	TGTGCCAGCAGTTCCCTGAGGACTAGCGGAGTATACGAGCAGTACTTC	CASSSLRTSGVYEQYF
TRBJ1-2	.	TRBV11-3	TRBD1	TGTGCCAGCAGCCCCCGGACAGGGCTCTATGGCTACACCTTC	CASSPRTGLYGYTF
TRBJ2-1	.	TRBV5-1	TRBD2	TGCGCCAGCAGCCTCGGCGGGGGGTACGGCAATGAGCAGTTCTTC	CASSLGGGYGNEQFF
TRBJ2-3	.	TRBV7-9	.	TGTTCCAGCAGTCCAGGGACTGCGGCAGCAGATACGCAGTATTTT	CSSSPGTAAADTQYF
TRBJ2-6	.	TRBV5-1	.	TGCGCCAGCAGCTTGGGGTCGGGGTCTGGGGCCAACGTCCTGACTTTC	CASSLGSGSGANVLTF
TRBJ1-5	.	TRBV4-2	.	TGTGCCAGCAGCCAATTCCTGGCCGGGAGGGTTGATCAGCCCCAGCATTTT	CASSQFLAGRVDQPQHF
TRBJ2-5	once	TRBV2	.	TGTGCCAGCAATGTCCCAAACTTAGAAGAGACCCAGTACTTC	CASNVPNLEETQYF
TRBJ1-3	.	TRBV18	.	TGTGCCAGCTCACCCAGTCCCGGGGTCAATGGAAACACCATATATTTT	CASSPSPGVNGNTIYF
TRBJ2-5	.	TRBV6-5	.	TGTGCCAGCAGTTCGGGTGTGGGTGGCCAAGAGACCCAGTACTTC	CASSSGVGGQETQYF
TRBJ1-1	once	TRBV4-1	TRBD1	TGCGCCAGCAGCCTCTTGACAGGGGCGGGTGGTGGCGCTTTCTTT	CASSLLTGAGGGAFF
TRBJ2-3	.	TRBV5-1	.	TGCGCCAGCAGCCCTGGTGGGCCAGATACGCAGTATTTT	CASSPGGPDTQYF
TRBJ1-2	.	TRBV19	TRBD1	TGTGCCAGTAGTACCGGGACAGGGACCTACTATGGCTACACCTTC	CASSTGTGTYYGYTF
TRBJ2-7	.	TRBV5-6	TRBD1	TGTGCCAGCAGCCCCGGGACAGAGTTTGTGCAGTACTTC	CASSPGTEFVQYF
TRBJ1-2	.	TRBV6-6	TRBD1	TGTGCCAGCAGAAACACAGGGGAACATGGCTACACCTTC	CASRNTGEHGYTF
TRBJ2-3	once	TRBV2	TRBD1	TGTGCCAGCAGTGGGACAGGGCTACAAGGGCTCCCAGATACGCAGTATTTT	CASSGTGLQGLPDTQYF
TRBJ2-1	.	TRBV21-1	.	TGTGCCAGCAGCAAGACAAAAAGGGGTGAGCAGTTCTTC	CASSKTKRGEQFF
TRBJ1-5	.	TRBV29-1	TRBD1	TGCAGCGTTTCTAGGCAGGGGGCAAATCAGCCCCAGCATTTT	CSVSRQGANQPQHF
TRBJ2-1	.	TRBV11-2	TRBD1	TGTGCCAGCAGGACCCCGGGACAGCCCTCCAATGAGCAGTTCTTC	CASRTPGQPSNEQFF
TRBJ2-1	once	TRBV11-2	TRBD2	TGTGCCAGCAGCTTAACTCGGACTAGCGGGAGGGGCAATGAGCAGTTCTTC	CASSLTRTSGRGNEQFF
TRBJ2-7	once	TRBV2	.	TGTGCCAGCAGCGGGCAGGGATACGAGCAGTACTTC	CASSGQGYEQYF
TRBJ1-1	.	TRBV10-3	TRBD1	TGTGCCATCAGTGCACAGGGGGAGGACACTGAAGCTTTCTTT	CAISAQGEDTEAFF
TRBJ2-1	few	TRBV10-3	TRBD2	TGTGCCATCAGTGACGGGCGGGAGTTGCATGAGCAGTTCTTC	CAISDGRELHEQFF
TRBJ2-1	.	TRBV19	.	TGTGCCAGTAGTCCCTTGGCGGGCAGGCATGTAGTAGTGCAGTTCTTC	CASSPLAGRHVVVQFF
TRBJ1-5	.	TRBV2	.	TGTGCCAGCTCAAGCTTTAGCAATCAGCCCCAGCATTTT	CASSSFSNQPQHF
TRBJ2-1	.	TRBV28	.	TGTGCCAGCAGTAACAGGGCTTACAATGAGCAGTTCTTC	CASSNRAYNEQFF
TRBJ2-7	.	TRBV11-2	.	TGTGCCAGCAGCTTAGATCTCTCTTATCCCTACGAGCAGTACTTC	CASSLDLSYPYEQYF
TRBJ2-1	.	TRBV29-1	.	TGCAGCGTCGGGGTGAATGAGCAGTTCTTC	CSVGVNEQFF
TRBJ1-5	.	TRBV23-1	.	TGCGCCAGCAGTCATTGCGGCTACGGACGGGGGATCAATCAGCCCCAGCATTTT	CASSHCGYGRGINQPQHF
TRBJ1-2	.	TRBV10-3	TRBD1	TGTGCCATCGCTGACAGGGGGCCAGACTATGGCTACACCTTC	CAIADRGPDYGYTF
TRBJ1-2	.	TRBV6-5	.	TGTGCCAGCAGTTACGAGACAGGATCTAACTATGGCTACACCTTC	CASSYETGSNYGYTF
TRBJ2-5	.	TRBV11-2	.	TGTGCCAGCAGCTTACCTGTGGGCGAGACCCAGTACTTC	CASSLPVGETQYF
TRBJ1-4	.	TRBV9	.	TGTGCCAGCAGCGTCTCCCCCGGAGAGTTAGGTGAAAAACTGTTTTTT	CASSVSPGELGEKLFF
TRBJ1-1	.	TRBV7-2	.	TGTGCCAGCAGCGAACCAAGGGGAAACACTGAAGCTTTCTTT	CASSEPRGNTEAFF
TRBJ1-4	once	TRBV4-1	.	TGCGCCAGCAGCCAAGGGGGCGAGGAAAAACTGTTTTTT	CASSQGGEEKLFF
TRBJ2-7	few	TRBV10-1	.	TGCGCCAGCAGTGATAGACTAGGTTCCTACGAGCAGTACTTC	CASSDRLGSYEQYF
TRBJ1-2	.	TRBV4-3	.	TGCGCCAGCAGCCAAGATGGCGGCACTAACTATGGCTACACCTTC	CASSQDGGTNYGYTF
TRBJ2-1	.	TRBV7-8	TRBD2	TGTGCCAGCAGCGCGTCGGGACTAGCGGGAGTTGGTGAGCAGTTCTTC	CASSASGLAGVGEQFF
TRBJ1-4	.	TRBV2	TRBD1	TGTGCCAGCAGACTACGGACAGGGAATGAAAAACTGTTTTTT	CASRLRTGNEKLFF
TRBJ2-2	.	TRBV27	TRBD1	TGTGCCAGCAGTTTTATGGGACAGGGCCGCACCGGGGAGCTGTTTTTT	CASSFMGQGRTGELFF
TRBJ2-5	.	TRBV5-8	TRBD2	TGTGCCAGCAGCTTCGGAGCGGGGGTACAAGAGACCCAGTACTTC	CASSFGAGVQETQYF
TRBJ2-1	few	TRBV21-1	.	TGTGCCAGCAGCAAAGGCGGAACTAGCGGGAGGGCCAATGAGCAGTTCTTC	CASSKGGTSGRANEQFF
TRBJ2-7	.	TRBV6-5	TRBD2	TGTGCCAGCAGTTGGACTAGCGGGGTTTACGAGCAGTACTTC	CASSWTSGVYEQYF
TRBJ1-1	.	TRBV28	.	TGTGCCTCCAGTTTGGAGACTGAAGCTTTCTTT	CASSLETEAFF
TRBJ2-5	.	TRBV11-3	TRBD1	TGTGCCAGCAGCTTAGGATTTAGACAGGGAGCAGAGACCCAGTACTTC	CASSLGFRQGAETQYF
TRBJ2-5	once	TRBV10-3	.	TGTGCCATCAGTGATGGGGGGGACACGGAGGTCGGAGAGACCCAGTACTTC	CAISDGGDTEVGETQYF
TRBJ2-1	.	TRBV28	.	TGTGCCAGCAGCCCTAGGTGGGATGAGCAGTTCTTC	CASSPRWDEQFF
TRBJ2-5	.	TRBV10-1	TRBD1	TGCGCCAGCAGTGACACCGGGACAGGGGATGGGGAGACCCAGTACTTC	CASSDTGTGDGETQYF
TRBJ2-3	.	TRBV7-2	.	TGTGCCAGCAGCTTTGTCGTCCGGAGCACAGATACGCAGTATTTT	CASSFVVRSTDTQYF
TRBJ2-7	.	TRBV2	TRBD1	TGTGCCAGCAGTGCCACGACAGGGGGTGGCAGGGTCGAGCAGTACTTC	CASSATTGGGRVEQYF
TRBJ1-4	few	TRBV19	.	TGTGCCAGTACTTTAACAGGGTCGGGAGGACTGTTTTTT	CASTLTGSGGLFF
TRBJ2-7	few	TRBV11-3	.	TGTGCCAGCAGCTTATCGGGCAGGGACTACGAGCAGTACTTC	CASSLSGRDYEQYF
TRBJ1-2	.	TRBV10-2	TRBD1	TGCGCCAGCAGTGAGACGGGATTAGGACAGGGGGCGGTAGGCTACACCTTC	CASSETGLGQGAVGYTF
TRBJ1-6	.	TRBV5-1	TRBD1	TGCGCCAGCAGCTACAGACAGGGTAATAATTCACCCCTCCACTTT	CASSYRQGNNSPLHF
TRBJ1-5	.	TRBV28	.	TGTGCCAGCAGCATCGTCACAGGTTATCAGCCCCAGCATTTT	CASSIVTGYQPQHF
TRBJ2-1	.	TRBV6-4	TRBD2	TGTGCCAGCAGTGACTCGATGGCGGGAGTCCCCTACAATGAGCAGTTCTTC	CASSDSMAGVPYNEQFF
TRBJ2-7	once	TRBV6-1	TRBD1	TGTGCCAGCAGTGACTTGACAGGGTTGGGGATCGAGCAGTACTTC	CASSDLTGLGIEQYF
TRBJ2-7	once	TRBV6-6	.	TGTGCCAGCAGCAAGCCCTACGAGCAGTACTTC	CASSKPYEQYF
TRBJ2-5	.	TRBV18	.	TGTGCCAGCTCACCAATACTCACGGGAGAGACCCAGTACTTC	CASSPILTGETQYF